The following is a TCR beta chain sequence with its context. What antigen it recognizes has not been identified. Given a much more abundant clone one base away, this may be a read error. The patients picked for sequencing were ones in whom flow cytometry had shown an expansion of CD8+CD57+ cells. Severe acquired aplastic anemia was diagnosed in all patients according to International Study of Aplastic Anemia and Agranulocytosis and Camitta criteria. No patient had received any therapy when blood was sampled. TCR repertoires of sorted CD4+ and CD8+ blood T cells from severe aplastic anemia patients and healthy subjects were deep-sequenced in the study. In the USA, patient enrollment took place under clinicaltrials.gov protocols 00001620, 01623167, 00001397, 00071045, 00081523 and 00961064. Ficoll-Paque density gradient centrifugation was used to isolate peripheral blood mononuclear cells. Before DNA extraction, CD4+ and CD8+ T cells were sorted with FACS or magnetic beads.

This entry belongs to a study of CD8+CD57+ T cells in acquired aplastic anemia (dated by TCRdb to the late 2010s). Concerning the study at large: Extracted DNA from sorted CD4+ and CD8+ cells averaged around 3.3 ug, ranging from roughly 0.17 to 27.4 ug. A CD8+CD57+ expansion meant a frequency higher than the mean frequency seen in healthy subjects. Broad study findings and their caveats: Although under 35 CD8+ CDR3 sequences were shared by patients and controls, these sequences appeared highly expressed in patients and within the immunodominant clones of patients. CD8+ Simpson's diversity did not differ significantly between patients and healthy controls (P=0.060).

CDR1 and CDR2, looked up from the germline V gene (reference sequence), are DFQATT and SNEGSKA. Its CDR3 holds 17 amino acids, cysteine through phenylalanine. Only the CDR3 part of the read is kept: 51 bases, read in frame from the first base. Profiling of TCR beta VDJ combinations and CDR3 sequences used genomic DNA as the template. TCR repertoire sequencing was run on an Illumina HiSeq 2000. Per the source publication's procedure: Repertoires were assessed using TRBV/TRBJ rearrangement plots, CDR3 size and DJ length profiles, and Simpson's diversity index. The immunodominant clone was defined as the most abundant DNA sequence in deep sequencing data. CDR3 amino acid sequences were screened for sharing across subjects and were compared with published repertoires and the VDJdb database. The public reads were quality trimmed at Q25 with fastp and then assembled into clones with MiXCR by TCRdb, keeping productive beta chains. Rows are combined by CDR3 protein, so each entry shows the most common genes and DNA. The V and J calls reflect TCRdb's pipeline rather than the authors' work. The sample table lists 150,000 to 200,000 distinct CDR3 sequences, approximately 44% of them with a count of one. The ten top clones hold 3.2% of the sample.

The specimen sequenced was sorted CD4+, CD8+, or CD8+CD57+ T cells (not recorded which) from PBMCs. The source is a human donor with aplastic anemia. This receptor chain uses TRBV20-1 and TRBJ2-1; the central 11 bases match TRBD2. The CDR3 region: CSARSRKLAGVYNERFF. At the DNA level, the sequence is TGCAGTGCTAGATCCCGGAAACTAGCGGGGGTCTACAATGAGCGGTTCTTC.